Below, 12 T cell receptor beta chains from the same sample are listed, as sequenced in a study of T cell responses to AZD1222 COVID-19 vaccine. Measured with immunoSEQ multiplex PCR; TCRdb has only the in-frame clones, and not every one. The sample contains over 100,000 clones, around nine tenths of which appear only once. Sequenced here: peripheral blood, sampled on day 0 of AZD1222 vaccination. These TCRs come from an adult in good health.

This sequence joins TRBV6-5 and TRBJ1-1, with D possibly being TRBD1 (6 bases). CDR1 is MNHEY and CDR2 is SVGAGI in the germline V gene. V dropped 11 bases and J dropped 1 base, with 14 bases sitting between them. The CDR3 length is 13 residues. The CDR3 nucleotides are TGTGCCGGGAGGGACAATTCGAACACTGAAGCTTTCTTT. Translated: CAGRDNSNTEAFF.

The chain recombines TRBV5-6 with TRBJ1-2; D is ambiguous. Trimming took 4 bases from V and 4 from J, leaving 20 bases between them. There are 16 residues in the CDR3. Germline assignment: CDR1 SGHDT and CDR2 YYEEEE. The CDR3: CASSLRAGYRVYGYTF. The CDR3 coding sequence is TGTGCCAGCAGCCTTAGGGCAGGTTACCGTGTCTATGGCTACACCTTC.

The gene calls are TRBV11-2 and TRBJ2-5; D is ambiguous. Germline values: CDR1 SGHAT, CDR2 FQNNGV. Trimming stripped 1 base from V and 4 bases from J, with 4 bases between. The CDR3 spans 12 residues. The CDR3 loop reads CASSLVVETQYF. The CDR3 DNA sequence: TGTGCCAGCAGCTTAGTAGTAGAGACCCAGTACTTC. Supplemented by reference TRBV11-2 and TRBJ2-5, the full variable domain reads EAGVAQSPRYKIIEKRQSVAFWCNPISGHATLYWYQQILGQGPKLLIQFQNNGVVDDSQLPKDRFSAERLKGVDSTLKIQPAKLEDSAVYLCASSLVVETQYFGPGTRLLVL.

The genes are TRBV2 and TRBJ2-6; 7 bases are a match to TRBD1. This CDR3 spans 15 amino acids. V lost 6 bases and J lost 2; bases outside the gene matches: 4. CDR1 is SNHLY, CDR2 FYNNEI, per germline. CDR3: CASRGDRAGANVLTF. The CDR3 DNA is TGTGCCAGCAGGGGAGACAGGGCTGGGGCCAACGTCCTGACTTTC.

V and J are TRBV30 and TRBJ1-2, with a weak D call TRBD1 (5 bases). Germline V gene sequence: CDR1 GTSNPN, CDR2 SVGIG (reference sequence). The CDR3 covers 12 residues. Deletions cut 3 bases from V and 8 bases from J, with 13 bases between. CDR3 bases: TGTGCCTGGAGGTGGGGGGTAGGGGGCTACACCTTC. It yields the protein CAWRWGVGGYTF.

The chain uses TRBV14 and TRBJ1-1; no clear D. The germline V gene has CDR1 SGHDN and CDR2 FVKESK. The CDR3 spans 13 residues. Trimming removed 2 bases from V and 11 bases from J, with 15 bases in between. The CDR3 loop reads CASSQNARHKAFF. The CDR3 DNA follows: TGTGCCAGCAGCCAAAACGCCCGCCATAAGGCTTTCTTT.

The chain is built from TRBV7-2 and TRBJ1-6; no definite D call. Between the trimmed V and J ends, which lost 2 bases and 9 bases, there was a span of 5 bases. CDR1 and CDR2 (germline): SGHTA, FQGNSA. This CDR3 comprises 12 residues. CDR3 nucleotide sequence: TGTGCCAGCAGCTTATATGGTTCACCCCTCCACTTT. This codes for CASSLYGSPLHF.

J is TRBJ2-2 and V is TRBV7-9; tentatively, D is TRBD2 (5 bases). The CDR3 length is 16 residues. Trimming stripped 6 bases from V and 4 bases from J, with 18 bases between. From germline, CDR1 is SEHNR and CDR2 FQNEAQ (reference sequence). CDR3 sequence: CASSSGTKAGTGELFF. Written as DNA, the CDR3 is TGTGCCAGCAGTTCAGGAACGAAGGCGGGCACCGGGGAGCTGTTTTTT.

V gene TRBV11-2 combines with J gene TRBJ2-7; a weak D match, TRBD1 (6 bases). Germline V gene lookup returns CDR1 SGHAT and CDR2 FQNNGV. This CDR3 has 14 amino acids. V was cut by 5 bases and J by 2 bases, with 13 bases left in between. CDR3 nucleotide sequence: TGTGCCAGCAGCCCCCCAGGGACACCCTACGAGCAGTACTTC. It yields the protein CASSPPGTPYEQYF.

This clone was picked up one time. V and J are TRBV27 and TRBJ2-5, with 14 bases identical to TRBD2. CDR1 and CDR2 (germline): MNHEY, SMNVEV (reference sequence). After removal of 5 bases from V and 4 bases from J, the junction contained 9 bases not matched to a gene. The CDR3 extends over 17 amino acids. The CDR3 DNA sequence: TGTGCCAGCAGTCACGAGGGACTAGCGGGGGCAGGAGAGACCCAGTACTTC. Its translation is CASSHEGLAGAGETQYF.

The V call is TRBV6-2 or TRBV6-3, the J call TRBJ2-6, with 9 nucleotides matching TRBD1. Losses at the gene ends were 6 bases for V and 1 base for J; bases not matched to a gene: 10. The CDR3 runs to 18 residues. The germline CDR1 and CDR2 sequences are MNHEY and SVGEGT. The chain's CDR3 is CASSPRDRAFSGANVLTF. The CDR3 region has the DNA TGTGCCAGCAGCCCCCGGGACAGGGCCTTTTCTGGGGCCAACGTCCTGACTTTC.

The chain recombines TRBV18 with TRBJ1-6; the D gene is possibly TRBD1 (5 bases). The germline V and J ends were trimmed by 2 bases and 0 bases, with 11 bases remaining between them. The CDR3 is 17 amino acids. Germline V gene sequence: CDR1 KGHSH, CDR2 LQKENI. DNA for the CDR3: TGTGCCAGCTCACCATGGGGGGGTAACTCCTATAATTCACCCCTCCACTTT. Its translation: CASSPWGGNSYNSPLHF. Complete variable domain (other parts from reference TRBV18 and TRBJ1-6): NAGVMQNPRHLVRRRGQEARLRCSPMKGHSHVYWYRQLPEEGLKFMVYLQKENIIDESGMPKERFSAEFPKEGPSILRIQQVVRGDSAAYFCASSPWGGNSYNSPLHFGNGTRLTVT.